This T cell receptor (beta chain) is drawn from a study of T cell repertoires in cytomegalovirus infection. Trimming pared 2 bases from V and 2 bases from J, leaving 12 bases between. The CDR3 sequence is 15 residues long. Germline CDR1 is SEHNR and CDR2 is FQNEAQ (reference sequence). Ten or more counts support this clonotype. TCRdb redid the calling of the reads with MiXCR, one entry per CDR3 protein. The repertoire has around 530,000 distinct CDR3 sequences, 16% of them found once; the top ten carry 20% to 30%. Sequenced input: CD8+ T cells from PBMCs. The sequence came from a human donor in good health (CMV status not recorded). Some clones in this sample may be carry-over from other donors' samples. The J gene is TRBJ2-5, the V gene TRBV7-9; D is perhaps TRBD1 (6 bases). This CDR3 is CASSLSRTVQETQYF. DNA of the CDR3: TGTGCCAGCAGCTTAAGCAGGACAGTTCAAGAGACCCAGTACTTC.